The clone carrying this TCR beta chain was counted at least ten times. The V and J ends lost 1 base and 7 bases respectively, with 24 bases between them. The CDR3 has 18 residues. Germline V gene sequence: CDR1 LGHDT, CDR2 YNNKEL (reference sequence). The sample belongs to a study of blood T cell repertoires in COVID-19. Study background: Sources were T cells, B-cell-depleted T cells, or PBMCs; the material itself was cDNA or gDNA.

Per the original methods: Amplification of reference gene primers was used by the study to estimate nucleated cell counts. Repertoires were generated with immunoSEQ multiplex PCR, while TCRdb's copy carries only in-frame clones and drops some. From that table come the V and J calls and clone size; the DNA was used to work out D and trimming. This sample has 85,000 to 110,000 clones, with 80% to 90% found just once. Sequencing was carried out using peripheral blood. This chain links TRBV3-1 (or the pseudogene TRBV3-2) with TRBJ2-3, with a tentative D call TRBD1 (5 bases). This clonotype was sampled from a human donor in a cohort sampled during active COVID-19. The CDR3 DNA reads TGTGCCAGCAGCCAAGTTGGGAACAGGCTAAGTCAGCTAAATACGCAGTATTTT. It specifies CASSQVGNRLSQLNTQYF.